Each of the 3 T cell receptor beta chains below was sequenced from the same sample in a study of blood T cell repertoires in COVID-19. Method: immunoSEQ multiplex PCR; TCRdb's copy keeps in-frame clones and lacks some. The sample carries some 200,000 clones, 75% to 90% recorded once. Material for sequencing was peripheral blood. These receptors were obtained from a woman in her 40s with acute or convalescent COVID-19.

The V call is TRBV5-4, the J call TRBJ1-1, with D unclear. Trimming pared 0 bases from V and 3 bases from J, leaving 9 bases between. Germline CDR1 reads SGHNT; CDR2 reads YYREEE (reference sequence). The length of the CDR3 is 14 residues. For the CDR3, the DNA is TGTGCCAGCAGCTTGGCCAACCGAGACACTGAAGCTTTCTTT. It specifies CASSLANRDTEAFF.

This chain joins TRBV19 and TRBJ1-5, with no clear D. Germline CDR1 reads LNHDA; CDR2 reads SQIVND (reference sequence). This CDR3 has 15 residues. V lost 7 bases and J 0 bases, leaving 13 bases between the germline ends. CDR3 sequence (DNA): TGTGCCAGTAAGGATGCAGGTCCTAGCAATCAGCCCCAGCATTTT. It codes for CASKDAGPSNQPQHF.

The chain couples TRBV5-6 to TRBJ1-3; 8 bases match TRBD1. V was pared by 4 bases and J by 0 bases, with 3 bases of the junction left unmatched. CDR3 size: 15 residues. Germline values: CDR1 SGHDT, CDR2 YYEEEE. The CDR3 is CASSRTGFSGNTIYF. Written as DNA, the CDR3 is TGTGCCAGCAGCCGGACAGGGTTCTCTGGAAACACCATATATTTT.